Here is one TCR beta chain with its context. What it binds is unknown. PCR employed 60 Vbeta and 13 Jbeta primers. Measured with immunoSEQ multiplex PCR; TCRdb has only the in-frame clones, and not every one. The table records 200,000 to 250,000 clones, about 80% of them present only once. The sample is drawn from a study of cytomegalovirus exposure and HLA in healthy donors. About the research overall: Unique TCRs from HLA-typed donors, around 79 million of them, were held in an early data release.

Study observations and caveats: A list of about 180 TCR beta chains associated with cytomegalovirus was given. According to reports, the classifier identified cytomegalovirus status with high specificity and sensitivity.

This TCR came from a woman aged 40 to 49 in good health and CMV-seronegative. The sample comprised PBMCs.

CDR3 amino acids: CASSPRGVSPLHF. The CDR3 DNA is TGTGCCAGTAGTCCCCGGGGAGTTTCACCCCTCCACTTT. The V call is TRBV19, the J call TRBJ1-6; D remains unclear. This CDR3 is built from 13 residues. Germline V gene lookup returns CDR1 LNHDA and CDR2 SQIVND (reference sequence). V was trimmed by 5 bases and J by 9 bases, leaving 11 bases between them.